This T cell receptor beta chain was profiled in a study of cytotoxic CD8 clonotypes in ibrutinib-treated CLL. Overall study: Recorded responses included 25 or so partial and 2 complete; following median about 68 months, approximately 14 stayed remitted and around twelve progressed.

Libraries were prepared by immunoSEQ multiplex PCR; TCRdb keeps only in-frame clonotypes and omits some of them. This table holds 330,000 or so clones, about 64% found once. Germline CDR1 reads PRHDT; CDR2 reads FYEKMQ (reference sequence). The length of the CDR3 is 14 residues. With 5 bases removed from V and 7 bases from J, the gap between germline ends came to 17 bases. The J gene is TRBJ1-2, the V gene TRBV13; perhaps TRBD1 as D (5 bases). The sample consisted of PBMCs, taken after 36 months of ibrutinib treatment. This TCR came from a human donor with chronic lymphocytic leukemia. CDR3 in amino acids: CASSMGQEFSGYTF. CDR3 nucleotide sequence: TGTGCCAGCAGCATGGGGCAGGAGTTCTCTGGCTACACCTTC.